A selection of T cell receptor beta chains follows, all from one sample in a study of cytomegalovirus exposure and HLA in healthy donors. Profiling relied on immunoSEQ multiplex PCR, and the TCRdb table lists in-frame clones only, not all of them. The repertoire holds fewer than 200,000 clones, with around 79% as singletons. The sequencing input was PBMCs. The receptor source for this set is a male donor in good health and CMV-seropositive. The CDR3 runs from the conserved cysteine through the conserved F or W. Only some rows state a clone size, as once, few, many or a class for expanded clones.

TRBJ1-1 TRBV27 - CASSFGTGGVSQAFF
TRBJ2-3 TRBV27 - CASSLGLAGGPAIDTQYF
TRBJ2-2 TRBV2 - CASSRAGELFF
TRBJ2-3 TRBV11-3 - CASSPDRLGDTQYF
TRBJ1-1 TRBV7-6 few CASSPSRGGDTEAFF
TRBJ2-3 TRBV5-1 - CASRLGQGQVDTQYF
TRBJ2-2 TRBV5-8 - CASSLAGYGGNTGELFF
TRBJ2-7 TRBV5-1 few CASSGQGQGVDEQYF
TRBJ2-3 TRBV5-1 - CASSAGTSGGTQYF
TRBJ2-3 TRBV13 - CASSAGADTQYF
TRBJ1-1 TRBV6-5 - CASRPQGAGNTEAFF
TRBJ1-4 TRBV5-1 few CASSPGHVNEKLFF
TRBJ2-1 TRBV7-2 - CASSLEGTEDNEQFF
TRBJ2-5 TRBV2 - CATNQGGWETQYF
TRBJ1-2 TRBV11-2 few CASSSDRGGGYTF
TRBJ2-7 TRBV11-2 - CASSPDRGPTYEQYF
TRBJ2-5 TRBV11-3 - CASSPLGGGGSETQYF
TRBJ2-7 TRBV13 - CASSYGTTYEQYF
TRBJ2-1 TRBV20-1 - CSAGGSAAQFF
TRBJ2-5 TRBV27 - CASTRQGAGETQYF
TRBJ2-2 TRBV6-5 once CASSYPGGGAGELFF
TRBJ1-1 TRBV14 once CASSQDRVRAFF
TRBJ1-1 TRBV18 - CASSPPAQGRTEAFF
TRBJ1-1 TRBV30 - CAWSADGGTEAFF
TRBJ2-7 TRBV19 - CASSNQGAEVQYF
TRBJ2-7 TRBV9 few CASSPQRGQGVYEQYF
TRBJ2-1 TRBV29-1 - CSVDPGQSSYNEQFF
TRBJ2-2 TRBV7-9 - CASSPTGDGGELFF
TRBJ1-2 TRBV30 - CAWSVGANYGYTF
TRBJ2-6 TRBV27 - CASSLSGDRMVSGANVLTF
TRBJ2-7 TRBV5-6 - CASSGGTMYEQYF
TRBJ2-5 TRBV7-9 - CASSSRGQQETQYF
TRBJ2-7 TRBV30 - CAWSVSRGQPEQYF
TRBJ2-5 TRBV19 - CASAGGPAETQYF
TRBJ2-7 TRBV19 - CASIPRTTASEQYF
TRBJ2-5 TRBV5-4 - CASSFSGGVGETQYF
TRBJ1-1 TRBV7-6 few CASSLGDRVASTEAFF
TRBJ1-2 TRBV30 - CASTGHLYGYTF
TRBJ1-2 TRBV9 - CASNHGGQPRGGYTF
TRBJ2-2 TRBV6-5 few CASSELADTGELFF
TRBJ1-1 TRBV5-6 - CASRNRGPEAFF
TRBJ1-3 TRBV18 once CASSPPPPGTIYF
TRBJ1-3 TRBV4-3 - CASSPAVGPGNTIYF
TRBJ1-1 TRBV7-9 - CATTQGGGNTEAFF
TRBJ2-3 TRBV9 - CASSDPRQGTDTQYF
TRBJ2-3 TRBV10-3 - CAIGTNTDTQYF
TRBJ1-2 TRBV6-1 once CASSQETGTNYGYTF
TRBJ1-2 TRBV4-3 - CASSQVVRVPGYTF
TRBJ2-7 TRBV18 - CASSPSGGLGEQYF
TRBJ2-5 TRBV5-8 - CASSFEVSDQETQYF
TRBJ1-2 TRBV5-1 - CASSLGERYYGYTF
TRBJ2-1 TRBV5-4 - CASSPWQGANEQFF
TRBJ2-3 TRBV5-6 - CASSPEARTDTQYF
TRBJ1-1 TRBV7-6 - CASSYSMNTEAFF